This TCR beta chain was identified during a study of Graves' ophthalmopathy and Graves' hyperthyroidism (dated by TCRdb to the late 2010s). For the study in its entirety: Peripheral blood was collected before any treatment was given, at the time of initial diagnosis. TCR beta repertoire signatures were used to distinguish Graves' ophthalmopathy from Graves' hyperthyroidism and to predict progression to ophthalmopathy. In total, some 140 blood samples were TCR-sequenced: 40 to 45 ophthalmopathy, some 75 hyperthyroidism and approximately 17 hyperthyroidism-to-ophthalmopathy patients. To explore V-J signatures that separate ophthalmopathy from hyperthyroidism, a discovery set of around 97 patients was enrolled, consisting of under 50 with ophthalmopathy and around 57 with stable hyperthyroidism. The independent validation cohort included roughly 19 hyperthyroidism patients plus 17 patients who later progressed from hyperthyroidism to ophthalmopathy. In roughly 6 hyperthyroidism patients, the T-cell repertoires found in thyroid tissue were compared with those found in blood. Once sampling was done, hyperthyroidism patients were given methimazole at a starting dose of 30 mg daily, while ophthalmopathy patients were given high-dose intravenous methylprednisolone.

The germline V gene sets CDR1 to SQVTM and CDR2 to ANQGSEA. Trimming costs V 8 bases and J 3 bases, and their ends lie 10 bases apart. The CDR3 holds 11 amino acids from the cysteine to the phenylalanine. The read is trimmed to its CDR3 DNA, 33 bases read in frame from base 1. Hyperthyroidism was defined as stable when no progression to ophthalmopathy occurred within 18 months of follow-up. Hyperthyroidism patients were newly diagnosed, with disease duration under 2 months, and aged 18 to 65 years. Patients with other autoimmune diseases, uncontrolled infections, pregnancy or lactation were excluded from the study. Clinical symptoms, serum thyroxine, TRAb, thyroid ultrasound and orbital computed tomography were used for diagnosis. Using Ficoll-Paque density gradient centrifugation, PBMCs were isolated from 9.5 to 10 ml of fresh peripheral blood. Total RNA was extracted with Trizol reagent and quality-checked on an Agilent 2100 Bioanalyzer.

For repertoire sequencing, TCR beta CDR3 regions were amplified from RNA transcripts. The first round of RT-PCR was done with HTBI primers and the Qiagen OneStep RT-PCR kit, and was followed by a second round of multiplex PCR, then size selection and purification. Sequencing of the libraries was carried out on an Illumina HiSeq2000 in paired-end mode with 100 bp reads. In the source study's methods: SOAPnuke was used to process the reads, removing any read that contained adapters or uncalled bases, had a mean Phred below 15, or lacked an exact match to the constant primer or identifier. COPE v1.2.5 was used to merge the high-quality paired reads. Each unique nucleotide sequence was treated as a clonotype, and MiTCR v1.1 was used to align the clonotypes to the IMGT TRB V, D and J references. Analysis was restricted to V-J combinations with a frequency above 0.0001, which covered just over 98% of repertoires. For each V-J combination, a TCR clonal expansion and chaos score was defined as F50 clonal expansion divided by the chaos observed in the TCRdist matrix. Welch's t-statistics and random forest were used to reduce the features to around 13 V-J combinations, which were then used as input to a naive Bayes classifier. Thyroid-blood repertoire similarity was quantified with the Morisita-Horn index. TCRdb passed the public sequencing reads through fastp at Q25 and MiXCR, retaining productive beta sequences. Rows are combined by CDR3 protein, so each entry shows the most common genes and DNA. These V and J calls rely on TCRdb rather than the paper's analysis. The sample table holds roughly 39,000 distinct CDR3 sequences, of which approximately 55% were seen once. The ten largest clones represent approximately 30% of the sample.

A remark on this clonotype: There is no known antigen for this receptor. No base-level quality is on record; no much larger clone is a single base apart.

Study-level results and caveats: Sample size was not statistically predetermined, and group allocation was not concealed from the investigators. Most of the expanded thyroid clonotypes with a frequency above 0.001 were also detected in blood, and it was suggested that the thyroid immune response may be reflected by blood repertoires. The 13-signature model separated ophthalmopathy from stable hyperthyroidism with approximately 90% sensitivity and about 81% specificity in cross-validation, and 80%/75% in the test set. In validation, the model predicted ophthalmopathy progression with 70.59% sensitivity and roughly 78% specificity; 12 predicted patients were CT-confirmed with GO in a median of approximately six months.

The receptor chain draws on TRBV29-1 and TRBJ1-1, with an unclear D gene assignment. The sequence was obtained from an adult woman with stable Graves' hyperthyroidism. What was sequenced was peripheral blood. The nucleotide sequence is TGCAGCTTAGGCCGGTACACTGAAGCTTTCTTT. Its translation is CSLGRYTEAFF.